Following are 6 T cell receptor beta chains from one sample sequenced in a study of blood T cell repertoires in COVID-19. Sequenced by immunoSEQ multiplex PCR; TCRdb stores in-frame clones only, minus some. The sample records about 200,000 clones, roughly 85% being singletons. Specimen: peripheral blood. These receptors all come from an elderly woman with acute or convalescent COVID-19.

The chain has TRBV30 and TRBJ2-4, with 13 bases identical to TRBD2. V lost 3 bases and J lost 2; bases outside the gene matches: 19. The CDR3 sequence is 21 residues long. CDR1 and CDR2 (germline): GTSNPN, SVGIG (reference sequence). The CDR3 sequence is CAWSDSPLAGGQVPSKNIQYF. Here the CDR3 DNA reads TGTGCCTGGAGCGATTCACCACTAGCGGGAGGGCAGGTTCCTTCCAAAAACATTCAGTACTTC.

This clone occurred many times. This chain joins TRBV19 and TRBJ1-1; weak D call: TRBD1 (5 bases). Trimming removed 6 bases at V and 1 base at J, with 18 bases between. Germline V gene sequence: CDR1 LNHDA, CDR2 SQIVND (reference sequence). The CDR3 is 16 residues long. The CDR3 region is CASRATLWGGNTEAFF. For the CDR3, the DNA is TGTGCCAGTAGAGCTACTCTATGGGGGGGGAACACTGAAGCTTTCTTT. Filled out from reference TRBV19 and TRBJ1-1, the complete variable domain reads DGGITQSPKYLFRKEGQNVTLSCEQNLNHDAMYWYRQDPGQGLRLIYYSQIVNDFQKGDIAEGYSVSREKKESFPLTVTSAQKNPTAFYLCASRATLWGGNTEAFFGQGTRLTVV.

The chain joins TRBV30 to TRBJ1-2; TRBD1 matches at 7 bases. This CDR3 is 13 amino acids long. Germline CDR1 GTSNPN, CDR2 SVGIG (reference sequence). After removal of 3 bases from V and 2 bases from J, the junction contained 3 bases not matched to a gene. The CDR3 coding sequence is TGTGCCTGGAGCCCGGACAGGAACTATGGCTACACCTTC. This gives the protein CAWSPDRNYGYTF. Based on the CDR3 plus reference TRBV30 and TRBJ1-2, the full variable domain is SQTIHQWPATLVQPVGSPLSLECTVEGTSNPNLYWYRQAAGRGLQLLFYSVGIGQISSEVPQNLSASRPQDRQFILSSKKLLLSDSGFYLCAWSPDRNYGYTFGSGTRLTVV.

The J gene is TRBJ1-2, the V gene TRBV5-3; the match to TRBD1 covers 7 bases. TRBV5-3 falls under the ORF class, with uncertain function. CDR3 length: 14 residues. Trimming removed 5 bases from V and 6 bases from J; junction bases left unmatched: 10. The DNA for the CDR3 is TGTGCCAGAAGAATGAATAGGGGGCAGAATGGCTACACCTTC. It yields the protein CARRMNRGQNGYTF.

The J gene is TRBJ2-1, the V gene TRBV5-1; 14 nucleotides line up with TRBD2. V lost 1 base to trimming and J lost 6 bases; unmatched junction nucleotides: 9. This CDR3 has 18 amino acids. Germline V lookup: CDR1 SGHRS, CDR2 YFSETQ. The CDR3 sequence: CASSLRRLGLAGVNEQFF. CDR3 DNA sequence: TGCGCCAGCAGCTTGCGTCGTTTGGGACTAGCGGGAGTCAATGAGCAGTTCTTC.

CDR3 sequence (DNA): TGTGCCAGCAGCCATACCGGGACTAGGGCTCTAAATGAGCAGTTCTTC. This gives the protein CASSHTGTRALNEQFF. The chain uses TRBV3-1 (or the pseudogene TRBV3-2) and TRBJ2-1, with 8 bases aligning to TRBD2. The J segment lost 7 bases and the V segment lost 3 bases, leaving 11 bases of the junction unmatched. The CDR3 length is 16 residues. Germline V gene data show CDR1 as LGHDT and CDR2 as YNNKEL (reference sequence).